These 30 T cell receptor beta chains were all obtained from the same sample, sequenced in a study of cytomegalovirus exposure and HLA in healthy donors. 13 Jbeta primers and 60 Vbeta primers were used for the PCR. Method: immunoSEQ multiplex PCR; TCRdb's copy keeps in-frame clones and lacks some. The sample carries about 110,000 clones, approximately 69% recorded once. Sequencing was carried out using PBMCs. These receptors all come from a young man in good health and CMV-seronegative.

The chain is built from TRBV7-2 and TRBJ1-1; D call uncertain. The CDR3 runs to 13 residues. CDR1 SGHTA and CDR2 FQGNSA come from the germline V gene. V lost 5 bases to trimming and J lost 0 bases, with 7 bases between them. The CDR3 loop is CASSKQLNTEAFF. The CDR3 DNA is TGTGCCAGCAGCAAACAGTTGAACACTGAAGCTTTCTTT.

The chain combines TRBV4-3 with TRBJ2-1, with TRBD1 identical over 7 bases. The junction had 16 bases not matched to a gene; V was cut back by 4 bases and J by 4 bases. The CDR3 is 18 residues long. Germline V gene data show CDR1 as LGHNA and CDR2 as YSLEER. As DNA, the CDR3 is TGCGCCAGCAGCCGATTCGCCCCGACAGGGATCGTGTACAATGAGCAGTTCTTC. Its protein product is CASSRFAPTGIVYNEQFF.

This clone is classed as medium-sized (0.01 to 0.1%). The chain recombines TRBV6-5 with TRBJ2-7, with TRBD2 matching 11 bases. The CDR3 consists of 14 residues. CDR1 and CDR2 (germline): MNHEY, SVGAGI. Trimming took 4 bases from V and 4 from J; bases not matched to a gene: 3. The CDR3 here is CASSSLAGVYEQYF. CDR3 DNA sequence: TGTGCCAGCAGTTCACTAGCGGGAGTGTACGAGCAGTACTTC.

The gene calls are TRBV18 and TRBJ2-2; TRBD1 matches 8 bases. In germline, CDR1 is KGHSH, CDR2 LQKENI. The CDR3 sequence is 16 residues long. Trimming cost V 3 bases and J 7 bases; bases outside gene matches: 10. CDR3 DNA sequence: TGTGCCAGCTCACCGACTCAGGGGGCGAATGGCGGGGAGCTGTTTTTT. Translated: CASSPTQGANGGELFF. Complete variable domain (other parts from reference TRBV18 and TRBJ2-2): NAGVMQNPRHLVRRRGQEARLRCSPMKGHSHVYWYRQLPEEGLKFMVYLQKENIIDESGMPKERFSAEFPKEGPSILRIQQVVRGDSAAYFCASSPTQGANGGELFFGEGSRLTVL.

This chain links TRBV28 with TRBJ1-2; D unresolved. The germline V gene encodes CDR1 MDHEN and CDR2 SYDVKM. The CDR3 runs 15 residues. Trimming shortened V by 4 bases and J by 5 bases, and 17 bases separated the two germline ends. The CDR3, as DNA: TGTGCCAGCAGTTCCTCTTCCCCGGGGTATTATGGCTACACCTTC. Amino acid sequence: CASSSSSPGYYGYTF.

V usage is TRBV7-9 and J usage is TRBJ2-5, with TRBD2 identical over 10 bases. The CDR3 covers 15 residues. Germline V lookup: CDR1 SEHNR, CDR2 FQNEAQ (reference sequence). Trimming removed 5 bases from V and 2 bases from J; junction bases left unmatched: 5. CDR3 in amino acids: CASSPGTSEQETQYF. CDR3 DNA: TGTGCCAGCAGCCCTGGGACTAGCGAACAAGAGACCCAGTACTTC.

The V and J genes are TRBV2 and TRBJ2-5; TRBD1 matches 7 bases. The J call may be in error: the DNA end matches TRBJ2-7 better. CDR3 length equals 14 residues. The germline V gene has CDR1 SNHLY and CDR2 FYNNEI. This chain's CDR3 is CASRWDSGTYEQYF. The CDR3 region has the DNA TGTGCCAGCCGCTGGGACAGCGGAACCTACGAGCAGTACTTC.

The gene calls are TRBV29-1 and TRBJ2-1, with 13 bases aligning to TRBD2. This CDR3 has 14 residues. Germline V gene data show CDR1 as SQVTM and CDR2 as ANQGSEA. The trim removed 6 bases at V and 7 bases at J, leaving 6 bases unmatched. The chain's CDR3 is CSVLGGLAGNEQFF. The CDR3 nucleotides read TGCAGCGTCCTGGGGGGACTAGCGGGGAATGAGCAGTTCTTC.

This clone was detected only a few times. The chain carries TRBV7-2 and TRBJ2-1; D remains unclear. The V gene's germline CDR1 is SGHTA and CDR2 FQGNSA. V lost 1 base to trimming and J lost 5 bases, with 9 bases between them. The CDR3 runs to 14 residues. The CDR3 loop reads CASSLDWRNNEQFF. CDR3 DNA sequence: TGTGCCAGCAGCTTAGATTGGCGGAACAATGAGCAGTTCTTC.

This clone occurred a few times. The V gene is TRBV28, the J gene TRBJ2-3; tentative D call: TRBD2 (6 bases). Germline-derived CDR1 and CDR2 are MDHEN and SYDVKM. V was pared by 2 bases and J by 14 bases, with 23 bases between. CDR3 length equals 15 residues. The CDR3 region is CASSLPRGNSRRAYF. The CDR3 coding sequence is TGTGCCAGCAGTTTACCCCGCGGGAATTCAAGGCGGGCGTATTTT.

The chain employs TRBV9 and TRBJ2-3; D is ambiguous. Trimming stripped 4 bases from V and 6 bases from J, with 12 bases between. Germline-derived CDR1 and CDR2 are SGDLS and YYNGEE. The CDR3 consists of 13 residues. The CDR3 loop is CASSPLTRDTQYF. The CDR3 DNA reads as TGTGCCAGCAGCCCTCTGACGAGGGATACGCAGTATTTT.

This rearrangement joins TRBV7-9 to TRBJ1-4; maybe TRBD1 (6 bases). Between the trimmed V and J ends, which lost 1 base and 8 bases, there was a span of 14 bases. The germline V gene encodes CDR1 SEHNR and CDR2 FQNEAQ (reference sequence). This CDR3 spans 15 amino acids. Here the CDR3 DNA reads TGTGCCAGCAGCTTAGACTGGGGGCCAAAAGAAAAACTGTTTTTT. Translated, it gives CASSLDWGPKEKLFF.

This chain connects TRBV7-3 to TRBJ1-1, with TRBD1 matching 8 bases. V was pared by 5 bases and J by 11 bases, with 7 bases of the junction left unmatched. The CDR3 is 12 residues long. The germline V gene has CDR1 SGHTA and CDR2 FQGTGA. The CDR3 is CASSQGQGRAFF. The CDR3 coding sequence is TGTGCCAGCAGCCAAGGACAGGGAAGGGCTTTCTTT.

The chain carries TRBV2 and TRBJ2-5; the D gene is possibly TRBD2 (5 bases). V shed 5 bases and J shed 11 bases, with 6 bases lying between them. Germline lookup yields CDR1 SNHLY and CDR2 FYNNEI. This CDR3 spans 9 amino acids. The CDR3 DNA follows: TGTGCCAGCAGTCCGGGACAGTACTTC. Protein: CASSPGQYF.

The chain couples TRBV7-3 to TRBJ2-3, with 14 nucleotides matching TRBD2. V lost 5 bases to trimming and J lost 3 bases; unmatched junction nucleotides: 13. The CDR3 runs to 19 residues. CDR1 SGHTA and CDR2 FQGTGA come from the germline V gene. This CDR3 is CASSRGPLGLAGATDTQYF. The CDR3 DNA is TGTGCCAGCAGCCGGGGGCCACTGGGACTAGCGGGAGCGACAGATACGCAGTATTTT.

The chain employs TRBV6-5 and TRBJ2-5, with TRBD1 as a possible D gene (6 bases). Germline V lookup: CDR1 MNHEY, CDR2 SVGAGI. This CDR3 comprises 15 residues. Trimming took off 6 bases at V and 3 bases at J, with 17 bases between the two ends. In DNA, the CDR3 is TGTGCCAGCAGCTCTTTTACCGGGACAAAAGAGACCCAGTACTTC. Its protein is CASSSFTGTKETQYF.

V gene TRBV9 combines with J gene TRBJ2-2; no clear D gene. The V and J ends lost 4 bases and 4 bases respectively, with 5 bases between them. This CDR3 is 12 amino acids long. Germline loops: CDR1 SGDLS, CDR2 YYNGEE. CDR3 region: CASSISTGELFF. CDR3 nucleotides: TGTGCCAGCAGCATATCCACCGGGGAGCTGTTTTTT.

The V and J genes are TRBV11-2 and TRBJ2-2, with a weak D call TRBD1 (6 bases). Trimming cost V 5 bases and J 1 base, with 17 bases left between them. The germline V gene encodes CDR1 SGHAT and CDR2 FQNNGV. The CDR3 is 17 amino acids. The CDR3 DNA follows: TGTGCCAGCAGCGCGCTGGACAGTTCCGTGAACACCGGGGAGCTGTTTTTT. It encodes CASSALDSSVNTGELFF. Based on the CDR3 plus reference TRBV11-2 and TRBJ2-2, the full variable domain is EAGVAQSPRYKIIEKRQSVAFWCNPISGHATLYWYQQILGQGPKLLIQFQNNGVVDDSQLPKDRFSAERLKGVDSTLKIQPAKLEDSAVYLCASSALDSSVNTGELFFGEGSRLTVL.

This chain uses TRBV4-2 with TRBJ1-1; unclear D gene. Trimming stripped 0 bases from V and 0 bases from J, with 8 bases between. The CDR3 is made up of 15 amino acids. In germline, CDR1 is LGHNA, CDR2 YNFKEQ. CDR3 amino acids: CASSQDPQMNTEAFF. The DNA of the CDR3 is TGTGCCAGCAGCCAAGATCCACAGATGAACACTGAAGCTTTCTTT.

This rearrangement joins TRBV4-2 to TRBJ2-7; TRBD1 matches at 8 bases. V trimming: 0 bases; J trimming: 2 bases; junction bases outside the gene matches: 6. Germline V CDR1 and CDR2: LGHNA, YNFKEQ. The CDR3 contains 16 residues. DNA of the CDR3: TGTGCCAGCAGCCAAGAGTTGACAGGGGACGCCTACGAGCAGTACTTC. As protein: CASSQELTGDAYEQYF.

The rearrangement uses TRBV29-1 and TRBJ2-3; tentatively, D is TRBD2 (6 bases). This CDR3 has 13 residues. Trimming cost V 1 base and J 7 bases, with 12 bases left between them. The germline CDR1 and CDR2 sequences are SQVTM and ANQGSEA. Written as DNA, the CDR3 is TGCAGCGTTGAAGCCGGGAGAAAGAATACGCAGTATTTT. Protein product: CSVEAGRKNTQYF.

In its sample, this clone was seen a few times. The chain joins TRBV7-2 to TRBJ1-6, with 8 bases fitting TRBD1. There are 17 residues in the CDR3. The germline V gene has CDR1 SGHTA and CDR2 FQGNSA. The V segment lost 5 bases and the J segment 0 bases; nucleotides outside the gene matches: 6. The CDR3 DNA sequence: TGTGCCAGCAGCACGTACAGGGGGGACTCCTATAATTCACCCCTCCACTTT. Translation: CASSTYRGDSYNSPLHF. The variable domain in full, completed from reference TRBV7-2 and TRBJ1-6, reads GAGVSQSPSNKVTEKGKDVELRCDPISGHTALYWYRQSLGQGLEFLIYFQGNSAPDKSGLPSDRFSAERTGGSVSTLTIQRTQQEDSAVYLCASSTYRGDSYNSPLHFGNGTRLTVT.

CDR3 coding DNA: TGTGCCAGCAGCGTACCCGGGACAGGGAACAATGAGCAGTTCTTC. As protein: CASSVPGTGNNEQFF. The gene calls are TRBV9 and TRBJ2-1, with 9 positions matching TRBD1. The germline V gene encodes CDR1 SGDLS and CDR2 YYNGEE. The junction had 4 bases not matched to a gene; V was cut back by 1 base and J by 5 bases. This CDR3 spans 15 amino acids.

V and J are TRBV9 and TRBJ2-2; TRBD2 matches 8 bases. From germline, CDR1 is SGDLS and CDR2 YYNGEE. CDR3 length equals 16 residues. The V gene end was trimmed by 0 bases and the J gene end by 3 bases; junction bases not matched to a gene: 4. For the CDR3, the DNA is TGTGCCAGCAGCGTAGGGGCGGGAGGCCACACCGGGGAGCTGTTTTTT. Translation gives CASSVGAGGHTGELFF.

This chain links TRBV5-8 with TRBJ1-5, with D possibly TRBD1 on 6 matching bases. CDR1 SGHTS and CDR2 YDEGEE come from the germline V gene. With 0 bases removed from V and 5 bases from J, the gap between germline ends came to 12 bases. The CDR3 is made up of 15 amino acids. The CDR3 loop reads CASSLGTVQDQPQHF. CDR3 nucleotides: TGTGCCAGCAGCTTGGGGACAGTACAAGATCAGCCCCAGCATTTT.

The rearrangement links TRBV7-3 to TRBJ1-1, with a possible D match to TRBD1 (6 bases). The V and J ends lost 2 bases and 6 bases respectively, with 13 bases between them. CDR1 and CDR2 (germline): SGHTA, FQGTGA. The CDR3 contains 14 residues. This CDR3 is CASSLSQGRAEAFF. In DNA, the CDR3 is TGTGCCAGCAGCTTATCCCAGGGGAGGGCTGAAGCTTTCTTT.

The J gene is TRBJ2-1, the V gene TRBV7-3; maybe TRBD2 (6 bases). CDR1 and CDR2 from the germline V gene are SGHTA and FQGTGA. There are 16 residues in the CDR3. V shed 0 bases and J shed 2 bases, with 11 bases lying between them. CDR3 residues: CASSLTAGSAYNEQFF. The CDR3 DNA is TGTGCCAGCAGCTTAACGGCGGGGAGCGCCTACAATGAGCAGTTCTTC.

The V and J genes are TRBV6-5 and TRBJ1-3, with D hard to call. Germline values: CDR1 MNHEY, CDR2 SVGAGI. Trimming stripped 0 bases from V and 0 bases from J, with 6 bases between. The CDR3 has 15 residues. The CDR3 loop is CASSYSADSGNTIYF. Here the CDR3 DNA reads TGTGCCAGCAGTTACTCGGCGGACTCTGGAAACACCATATATTTT.

In the case of this clone: This same CDR3 is encoded by further DNA sequences in the sample. The chain links TRBV11-3 to TRBJ2-3; TRBD2 agrees at 14 bases. The germline V gene encodes CDR1 SGHNT and CDR2 YENEEA. CDR3 length equals 16 residues. The ends lost 5 bases at V and 3 bases at J; junction bases unmatched: 4. The CDR3 loop reads CASSPGTSGGTDTQYF. The DNA of the CDR3 is TGTGCCAGCAGCCCAGGGACTAGCGGGGGAACAGATACGCAGTATTTT.

The table lists this clone with many counts. The rearrangement joins TRBV27 to TRBJ2-2; the D gene is possibly TRBD2 (6 bases). From germline, CDR1 is MNHEY and CDR2 SMNVEV (reference sequence). The V and J ends lost 8 bases and 5 bases respectively, with 18 bases between them. The CDR3 totals 15 residues. CDR3: CASRGGEYGTGELFF. The CDR3, as DNA: TGTGCCAGCCGGGGCGGGGAGTACGGGACCGGGGAGCTGTTTTTT.